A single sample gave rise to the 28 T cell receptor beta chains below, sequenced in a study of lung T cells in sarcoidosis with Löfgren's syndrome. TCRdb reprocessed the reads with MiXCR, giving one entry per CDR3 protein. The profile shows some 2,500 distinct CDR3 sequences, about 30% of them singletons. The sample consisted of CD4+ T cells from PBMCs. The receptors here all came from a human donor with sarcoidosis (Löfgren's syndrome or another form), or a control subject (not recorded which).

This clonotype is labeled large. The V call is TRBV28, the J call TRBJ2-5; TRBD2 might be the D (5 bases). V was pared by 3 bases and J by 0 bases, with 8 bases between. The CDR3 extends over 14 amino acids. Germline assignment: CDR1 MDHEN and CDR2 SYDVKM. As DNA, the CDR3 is TGTGCCAGCAGTTTCTCGGGGAACCAAGAGACCCAGTACTTC. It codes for CASSFSGNQETQYF.

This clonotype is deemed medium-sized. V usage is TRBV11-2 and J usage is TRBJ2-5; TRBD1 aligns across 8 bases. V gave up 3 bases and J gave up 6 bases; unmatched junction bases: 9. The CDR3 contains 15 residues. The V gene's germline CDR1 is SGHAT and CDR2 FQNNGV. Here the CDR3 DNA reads TGTGCCAGCAGCTTCCCCTGGACAGGGAGAAAGACCCAGTACTTC. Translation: CASSFPWTGRKTQYF. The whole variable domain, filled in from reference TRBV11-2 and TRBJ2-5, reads EAGVAQSPRYKIIEKRQSVAFWCNPISGHATLYWYQQILGQGPKLLIQFQNNGVVDDSQLPKDRFSAERLKGVDSTLKIQPAKLEDSAVYLCASSFPWTGRKTQYFGPGTRLLVL.

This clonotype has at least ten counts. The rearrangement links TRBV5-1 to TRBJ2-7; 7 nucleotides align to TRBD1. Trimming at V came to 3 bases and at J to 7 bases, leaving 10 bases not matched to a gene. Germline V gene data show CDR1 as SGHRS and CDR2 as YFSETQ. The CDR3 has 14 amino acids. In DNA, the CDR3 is TGCGCCAGCAGCTCTTCCAGACAGGGAAGGGAGCAGTACTTC. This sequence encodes CASSSSRQGREQYF.

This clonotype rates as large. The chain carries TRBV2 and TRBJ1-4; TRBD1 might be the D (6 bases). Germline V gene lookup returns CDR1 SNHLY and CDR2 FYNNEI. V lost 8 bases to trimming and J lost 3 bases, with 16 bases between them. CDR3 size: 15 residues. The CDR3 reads CASRLSPGANEKLFF. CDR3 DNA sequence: TGTGCCAGCCGACTTAGCCCAGGGGCTAATGAAAAACTGTTTTTT.

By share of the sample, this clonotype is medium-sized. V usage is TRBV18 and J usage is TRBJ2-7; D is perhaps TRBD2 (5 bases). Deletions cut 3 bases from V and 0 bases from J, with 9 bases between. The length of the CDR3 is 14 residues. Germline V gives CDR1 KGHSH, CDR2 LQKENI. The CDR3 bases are TGTGCCAGCTCACCTTTGCGGGCCTCCTACGAGCAGTACTTC. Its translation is CASSPLRASYEQYF.

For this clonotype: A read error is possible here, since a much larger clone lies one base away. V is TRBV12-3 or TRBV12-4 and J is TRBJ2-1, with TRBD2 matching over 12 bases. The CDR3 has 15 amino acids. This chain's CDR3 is CAGRPGTSGPNEQFF. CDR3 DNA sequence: TGTGCCGGCAGACCCGGGACTAGCGGGCCCAATGAGCAGTTCTTC.

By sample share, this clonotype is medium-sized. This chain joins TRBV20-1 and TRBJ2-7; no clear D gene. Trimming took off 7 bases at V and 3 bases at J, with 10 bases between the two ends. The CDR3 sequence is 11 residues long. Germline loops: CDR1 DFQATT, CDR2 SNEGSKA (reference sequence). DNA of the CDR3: TGCAGTGGGAAACTCAGCTACGAGCAGTACTTC. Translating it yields CSGKLSYEQYF.

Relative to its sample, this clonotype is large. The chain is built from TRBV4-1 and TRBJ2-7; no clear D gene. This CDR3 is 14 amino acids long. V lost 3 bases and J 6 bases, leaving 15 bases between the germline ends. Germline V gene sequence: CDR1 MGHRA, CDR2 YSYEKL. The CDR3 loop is CASSHPLTGPEQYF. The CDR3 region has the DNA TGCGCCAGCAGCCACCCACTGACGGGTCCCGAGCAGTACTTC.

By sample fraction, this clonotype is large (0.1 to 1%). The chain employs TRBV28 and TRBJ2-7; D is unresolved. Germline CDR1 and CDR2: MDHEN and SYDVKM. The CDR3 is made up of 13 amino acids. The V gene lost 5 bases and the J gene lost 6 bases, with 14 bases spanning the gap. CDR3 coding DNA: TGTGCCAGCAGTCCGTGGTCTCGCGGCGAGCAGTACTTC. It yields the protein CASSPWSRGEQYF.

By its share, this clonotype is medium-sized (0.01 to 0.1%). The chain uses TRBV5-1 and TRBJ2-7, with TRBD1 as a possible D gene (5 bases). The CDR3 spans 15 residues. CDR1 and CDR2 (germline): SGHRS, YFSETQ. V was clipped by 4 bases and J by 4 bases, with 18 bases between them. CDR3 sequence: CASSGVGQGVYEQYF. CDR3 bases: TGCGCCAGCAGCGGAGTGGGGCAGGGCGTTTACGAGCAGTACTTC.

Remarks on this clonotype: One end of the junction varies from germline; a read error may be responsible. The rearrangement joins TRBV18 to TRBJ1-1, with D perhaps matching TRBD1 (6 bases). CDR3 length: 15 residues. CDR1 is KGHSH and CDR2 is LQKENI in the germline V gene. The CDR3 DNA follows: TGTGCCAGCTCACCACACAGGGACATGAACACTGAGGCTTTCTTT. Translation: CASSPHRDMNTEAFF.

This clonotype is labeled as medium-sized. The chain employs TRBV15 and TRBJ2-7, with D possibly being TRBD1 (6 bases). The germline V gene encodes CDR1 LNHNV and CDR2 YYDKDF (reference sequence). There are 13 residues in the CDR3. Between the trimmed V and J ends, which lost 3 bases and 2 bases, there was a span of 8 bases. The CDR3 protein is CATSRDRTYEQYF. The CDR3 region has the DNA TGTGCCACCAGCAGGGACAGAACCTACGAGCAGTACTTC.

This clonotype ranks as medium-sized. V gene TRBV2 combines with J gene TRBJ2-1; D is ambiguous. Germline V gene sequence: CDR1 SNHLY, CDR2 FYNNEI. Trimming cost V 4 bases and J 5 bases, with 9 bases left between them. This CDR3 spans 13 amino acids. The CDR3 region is CASSVNSHNEQFF. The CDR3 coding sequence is TGTGCCAGCAGTGTTAATAGCCACAATGAGCAGTTCTTC.

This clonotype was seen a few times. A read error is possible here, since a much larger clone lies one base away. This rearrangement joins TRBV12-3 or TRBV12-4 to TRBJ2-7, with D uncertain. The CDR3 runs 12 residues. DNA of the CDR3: TGTGCCAGCTCAGAGTCATGGAACGAGCAGCACTTC. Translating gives CASSESWNEQHF.

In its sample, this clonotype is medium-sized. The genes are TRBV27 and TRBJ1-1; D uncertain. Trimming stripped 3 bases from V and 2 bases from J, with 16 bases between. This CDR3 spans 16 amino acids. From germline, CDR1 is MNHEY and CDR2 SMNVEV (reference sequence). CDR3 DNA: TGTGCCAGCAGTTTCTCGCCCTCTCCTTCTAACACTGAAGCTTTCTTT. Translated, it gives CASSFSPSPSNTEAFF.

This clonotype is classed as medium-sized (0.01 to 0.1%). The CDR3 coding sequence is TGCGCCAGCAGCTTGGCGGCGGGAAGAGACGGCCAGTACTTC. Its protein product is CASSLAAGRDGQYF. The V call is TRBV5-1, the J call TRBJ2-5; D might be TRBD2 (6 bases). The CDR3 is 14 amino acids. The germline gives CDR1 SGHRS, CDR2 YFSETQ. V dropped 0 bases and J dropped 10 bases, with 16 bases sitting between them.

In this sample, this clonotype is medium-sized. This CDR3 is CASLRGGTNYGYTF. The CDR3 region has the DNA TGTGCCAGCTTACGGGGGGGGACGAACTATGGCTACACCTTC. The chain combines TRBV28 with TRBJ1-2, with a possible D match to TRBD1 (5 bases). The CDR3 has 14 residues. With 8 bases removed from V and 2 bases from J, the gap between germline ends came to 15 bases. CDR1 and CDR2 from the germline V gene are MDHEN and SYDVKM.

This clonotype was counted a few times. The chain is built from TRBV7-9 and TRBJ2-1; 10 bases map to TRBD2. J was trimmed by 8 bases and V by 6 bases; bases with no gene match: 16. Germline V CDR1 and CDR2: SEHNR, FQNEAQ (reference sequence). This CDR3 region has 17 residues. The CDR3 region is CASRIAKGTSAVDEQFF. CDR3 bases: TGTGCCAGCAGAATAGCTAAAGGGACTAGCGCTGTAGATGAGCAGTTCTTC.

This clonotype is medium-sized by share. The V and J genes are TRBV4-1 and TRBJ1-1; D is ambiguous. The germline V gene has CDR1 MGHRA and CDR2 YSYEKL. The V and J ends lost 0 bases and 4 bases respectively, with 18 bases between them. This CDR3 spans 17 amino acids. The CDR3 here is CASSQDGTAQWGTEAFF. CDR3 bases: TGCGCCAGCAGCCAAGATGGTACGGCCCAATGGGGCACTGAAGCTTTCTTT.

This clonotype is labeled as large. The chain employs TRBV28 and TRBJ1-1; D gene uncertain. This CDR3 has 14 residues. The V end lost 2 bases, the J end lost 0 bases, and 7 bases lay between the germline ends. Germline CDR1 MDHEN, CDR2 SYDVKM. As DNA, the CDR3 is TGTGCCAGCAGTTTAGCCCGATTGAACACTGAAGCTTTCTTT. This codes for CASSLARLNTEAFF.

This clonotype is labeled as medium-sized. The CDR3 reads CASNTPGLLTKNIQYF. The DNA for the CDR3 is TGTGCCAGCAATACCCCCGGCCTTCTAACCAAAAACATTCAGTACTTC. The chain employs TRBV28 and TRBJ2-4; unclear D gene. Trimming removed 7 bases at V and 2 bases at J, with 18 bases between. The CDR3 has 16 amino acids. Looked up from germline, CDR1 is MDHEN and CDR2 is SYDVKM.

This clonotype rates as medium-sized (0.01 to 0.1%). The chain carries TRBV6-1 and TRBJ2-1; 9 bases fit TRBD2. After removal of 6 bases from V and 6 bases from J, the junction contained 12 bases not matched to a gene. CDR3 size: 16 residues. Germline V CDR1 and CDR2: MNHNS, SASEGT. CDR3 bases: TGTGCCAGCAGCCCCTTGGGGCGGGAGGGTTTCAATGAGCAGTTCTTC. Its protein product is CASSPLGREGFNEQFF.

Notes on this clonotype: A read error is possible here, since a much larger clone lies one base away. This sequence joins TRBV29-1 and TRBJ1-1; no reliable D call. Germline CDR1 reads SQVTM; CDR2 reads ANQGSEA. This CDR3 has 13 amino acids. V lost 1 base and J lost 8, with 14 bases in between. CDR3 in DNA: TGCAGCGTTGAAGGGTCAGGACCCTCGGAAGCTTTCTTT. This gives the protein CSVEGSGPSEAFF. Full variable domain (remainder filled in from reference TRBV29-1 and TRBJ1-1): SAVISQKPSRDICQRGTSLTIQCQVDSQVTMMFWYRQQPGQSLTLIATANQGSEATYESGFVIDKFPISRPNLTFSTLTVSNMSPEDSSIYLCSVEGSGPSEAFFGQGTRLTVV.

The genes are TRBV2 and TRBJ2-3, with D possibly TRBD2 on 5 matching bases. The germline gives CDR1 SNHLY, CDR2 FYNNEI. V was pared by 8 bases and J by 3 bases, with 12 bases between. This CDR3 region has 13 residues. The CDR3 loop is CASGPGGTDTQYF. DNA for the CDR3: TGTGCCAGCGGGCCTGGCGGGACAGATACGCAGTATTTT.

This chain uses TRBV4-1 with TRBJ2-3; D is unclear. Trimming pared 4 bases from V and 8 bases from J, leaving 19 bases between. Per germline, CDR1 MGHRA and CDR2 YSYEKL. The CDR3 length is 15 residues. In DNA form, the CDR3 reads TGCGCCAGCAGCCTAAACAGATTAAGCGCAGGTACGCAGTATTTT. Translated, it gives CASSLNRLSAGTQYF.

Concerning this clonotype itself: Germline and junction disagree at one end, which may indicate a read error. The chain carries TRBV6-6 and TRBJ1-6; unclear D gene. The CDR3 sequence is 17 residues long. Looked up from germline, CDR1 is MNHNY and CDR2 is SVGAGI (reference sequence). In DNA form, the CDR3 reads TGTGCCAGCAGTTACTCCCCCCGGAGGGCCGCGAATTCGCCCCTCCACTTT. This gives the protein CASSYSPRRAANSPLHF.

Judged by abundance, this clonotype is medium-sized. CDR3 amino acids: CASSPSQGWNTEAFF. The CDR3 nucleotides read TGCGCCAGCAGCCCCTCTCAGGGATGGAACACTGAAGCTTTCTTT. The chain couples TRBV5-1 to TRBJ1-1, with D possibly matching TRBD1 (5 bases). The V and J ends lost 4 bases and 1 base respectively, with 14 bases between them. The germline CDR1 and CDR2 sequences are SGHRS and YFSETQ. The CDR3 has 15 amino acids.

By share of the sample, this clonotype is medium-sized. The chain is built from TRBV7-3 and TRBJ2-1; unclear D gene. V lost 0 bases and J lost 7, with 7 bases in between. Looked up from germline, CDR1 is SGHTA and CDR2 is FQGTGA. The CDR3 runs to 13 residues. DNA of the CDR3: TGTGCCAGCAGCTTAACGAATCAAAATGAGCAGTTCTTC. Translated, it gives CASSLTNQNEQFF.